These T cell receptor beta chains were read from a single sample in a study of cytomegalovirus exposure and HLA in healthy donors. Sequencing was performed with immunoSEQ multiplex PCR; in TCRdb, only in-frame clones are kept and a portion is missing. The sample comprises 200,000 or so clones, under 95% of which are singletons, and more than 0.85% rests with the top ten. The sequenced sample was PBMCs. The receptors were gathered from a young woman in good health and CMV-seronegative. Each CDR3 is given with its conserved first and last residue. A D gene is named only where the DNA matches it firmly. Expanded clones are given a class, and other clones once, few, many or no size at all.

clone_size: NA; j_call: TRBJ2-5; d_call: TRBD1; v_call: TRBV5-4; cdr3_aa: CASSSIGFSGQEETQYF; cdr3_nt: TGTGCCAGCAGCTCGATTGGGTTCAGCGGACAGGAAGAGACCCAGTACTTC
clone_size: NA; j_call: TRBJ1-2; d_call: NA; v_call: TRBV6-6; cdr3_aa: CASSYGPTNYGYTF; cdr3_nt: TGTGCCAGCAGTTACGGGCCAACTAACTATGGCTACACCTTC
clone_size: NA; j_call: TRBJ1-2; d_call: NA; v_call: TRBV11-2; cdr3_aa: CASSRPTETNGYTF; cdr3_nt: TGTGCCAGCAGCCGACCGACAGAGACAAATGGCTACACCTTC
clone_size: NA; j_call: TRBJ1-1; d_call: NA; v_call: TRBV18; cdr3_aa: CASSRRDIRLNTEAFF; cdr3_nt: TGTGCCAGCTCACGACGGGACATCCGGTTGAACACTGAAGCTTTCTTT
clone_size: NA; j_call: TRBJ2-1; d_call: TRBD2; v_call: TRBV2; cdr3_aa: CASSDIPQREGQDNEQFF; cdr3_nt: TGTGCCAGCAGTGATATCCCCCAGCGGGAGGGCCAGGACAATGAGCAGTTCTTC
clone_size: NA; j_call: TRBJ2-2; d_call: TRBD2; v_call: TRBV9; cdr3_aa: CASSSGLAGVSGELFF; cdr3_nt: TGTGCCAGCAGCTCAGGACTAGCGGGAGTTTCCGGGGAGCTGTTTTTT
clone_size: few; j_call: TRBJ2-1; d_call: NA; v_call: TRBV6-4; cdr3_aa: CASSDALKGSHEQFF; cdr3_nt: TGTGCCAGCAGTGACGCACTAAAAGGTTCCCATGAGCAGTTCTTC
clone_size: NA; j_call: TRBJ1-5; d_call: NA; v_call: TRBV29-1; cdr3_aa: CSVGDFNQPQHF; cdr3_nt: TGCAGCGTCGGGGATTTTAATCAGCCCCAGCATTTT
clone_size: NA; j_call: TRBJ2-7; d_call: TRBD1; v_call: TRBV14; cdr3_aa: CASSQGARQGTYEQYF; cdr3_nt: TGTGCCAGCAGCCAAGGGGCTCGACAGGGGACCTACGAGCAGTACTTC
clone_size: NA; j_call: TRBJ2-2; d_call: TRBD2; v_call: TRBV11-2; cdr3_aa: CASSLDIGLATGELFF; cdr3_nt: TGTGCCAGCAGCTTAGATATAGGACTAGCTACCGGGGAGCTGTTTTTT
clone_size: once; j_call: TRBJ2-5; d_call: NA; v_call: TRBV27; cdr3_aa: CASSLSSIPSSGPQETQYF; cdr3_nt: TGTGCCAGCAGTTTATCGTCTATCCCAAGTAGCGGTCCGCAAGAGACCCAGTACTTC
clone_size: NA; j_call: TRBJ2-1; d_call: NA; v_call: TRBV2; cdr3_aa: CASRMFLGDAYNEQFF; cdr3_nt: TGTGCCAGCAGGATGTTTCTAGGGGATGCCTACAATGAGCAGTTCTTC
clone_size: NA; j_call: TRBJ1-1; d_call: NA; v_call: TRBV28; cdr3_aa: CASSFGPPGRARTEAFF; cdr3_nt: TGTGCCAGCAGTTTTGGCCCCCCAGGGAGGGCACGCACTGAAGCTTTCTTT
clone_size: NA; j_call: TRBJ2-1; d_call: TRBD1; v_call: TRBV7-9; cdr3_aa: CASNRAGGMDEQFF; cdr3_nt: TGTGCCAGCAACCGTGCAGGGGGCATGGATGAGCAGTTCTTC
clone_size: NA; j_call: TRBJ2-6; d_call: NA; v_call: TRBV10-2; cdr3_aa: CASSEQGGSGANVLTF; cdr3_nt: TGCGCCAGCAGTGAGCAGGGAGGTTCTGGGGCCAACGTCCTGACTTTC
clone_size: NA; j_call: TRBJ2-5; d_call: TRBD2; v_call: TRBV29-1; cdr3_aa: CSVKRPGLAGVWDPPQETQYF; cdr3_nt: TGCAGCGTCAAACGACCGGGACTAGCGGGAGTCTGGGACCCACCTCAAGAGACCCAGTACTTC
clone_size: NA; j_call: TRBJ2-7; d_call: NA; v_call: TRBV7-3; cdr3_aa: CASSLRGFNDEQYF; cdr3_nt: TGTGCCAGCAGCTTAAGGGGCTTCAACGACGAGCAGTACTTC
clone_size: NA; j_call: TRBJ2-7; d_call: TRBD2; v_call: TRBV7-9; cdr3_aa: CASSPTGLAGDKEQYF; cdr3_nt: TGTGCCAGCAGCCCAACAGGACTAGCGGGAGATAAAGAGCAGTACTTC
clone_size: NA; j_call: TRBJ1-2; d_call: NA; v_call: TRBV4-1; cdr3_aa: CASSPQYAGDNYGYTF; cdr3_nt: TGCGCCAGCAGCCCCCAGTACGCAGGGGACAACTATGGCTACACCTTC
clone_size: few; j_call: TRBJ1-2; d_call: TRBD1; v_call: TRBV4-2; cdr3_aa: CASSQGEDRSSYGYTF; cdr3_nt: TGTGCCAGCAGCCAAGGAGAGGACAGGTCGAGCTATGGCTACACCTTC
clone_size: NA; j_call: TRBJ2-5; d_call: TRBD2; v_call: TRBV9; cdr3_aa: CASSVELAGGLKETQYF; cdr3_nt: TGTGCCAGCAGCGTAGAGTTGGCGGGAGGCCTCAAGGAGACCCAGTACTTC
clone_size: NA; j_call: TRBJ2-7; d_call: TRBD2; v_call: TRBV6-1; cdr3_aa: CASSVAGLSYEQYF; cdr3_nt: TGTGCCAGCAGTGTCGCGGGACTATCCTACGAGCAGTACTTC
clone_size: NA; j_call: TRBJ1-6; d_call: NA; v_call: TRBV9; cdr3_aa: CASSDRGSNSPLHF; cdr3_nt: TGTGCCAGCAGCGACCGGGGGTCCAATTCACCCCTCCACTTT